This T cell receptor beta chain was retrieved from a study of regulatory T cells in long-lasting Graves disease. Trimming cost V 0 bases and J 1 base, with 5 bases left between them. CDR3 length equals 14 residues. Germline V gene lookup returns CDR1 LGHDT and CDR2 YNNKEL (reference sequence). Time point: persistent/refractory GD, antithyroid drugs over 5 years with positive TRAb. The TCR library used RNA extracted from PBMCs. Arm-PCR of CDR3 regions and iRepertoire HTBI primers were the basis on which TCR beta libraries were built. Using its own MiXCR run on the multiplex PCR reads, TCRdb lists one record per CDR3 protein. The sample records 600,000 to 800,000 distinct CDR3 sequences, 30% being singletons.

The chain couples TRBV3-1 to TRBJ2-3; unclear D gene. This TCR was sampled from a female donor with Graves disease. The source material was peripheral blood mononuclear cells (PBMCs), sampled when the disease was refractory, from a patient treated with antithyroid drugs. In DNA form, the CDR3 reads TGTGCCAGCAGCCAAGATACAGGCACAGATACGCAGTATTTT. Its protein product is CASSQDTGTDTQYF.